This TCR beta chain was retrieved from a study of shared clonotypes between healthy human individuals (dated by TCRdb to the early 2020s). With regard to the full study: The cohort included three men and a couple of women between 18 and 49 years of age. For each donor, CD4 naive and CD4 memory were each run on three plates, CD8 naive on two plates, and CD8 memory on one plate. To estimate repertoire size and how much clonotypes are shared between individuals, the study performed deep sequencing of blood TCR repertoires from about 5 healthy adults. To increase sequencing depth and limit assay-specific biases, TCR repertoire library preparation and sequencing were carried out by different laboratories using diverse techniques. Leukapheresis yielded between about 0.94 and 8.9 billion PBMCs per donor. What the study reported, not specific to this receptor: Incomplete sequencing was indicated by rarefaction of sorted-subset datasets, despite the large sequencing depth. Across four donors, 4.5% to 6.5% of naive CD4, roughly 3.3% of naive CD8, under 2.5% of memory CD4, and around 0.4% of memory CD8 clonotypes were shared. Compared with non-shared clonotypes, the clonotypes found in all four sorted-subset donors had higher generation probabilities. Sampling was restricted to blood, and TCR repertoires in tissues likely differ from the TCR repertoires found in blood. Naive subsets generally had larger estimated clonotype richness than memory subsets did. Based on pairwise subsampling, the degree of clonotype sharing among donors was expected to be affected by sequencing depth. The genetic and exposure-history diversity represented was limited by the small number of donors.

The CDR3 holds 14 amino acids from the cysteine to the phenylalanine. The CDR3 DNA has 42 bases and is translated from base 1. The germline V gene (reference sequence) gives CDR1 as MNHNY and CDR2 as SVGAGI. Unmatched junction bases come to 2, with V trimmed by 2 bases and J by 4 bases. On this clone: Its antigen has not been determined. Base qualities are missing; no much larger clone stands one base away.

The donors were healthy, HIV-negative adults who had no recently reported acute infections or vaccinations. Every donor was a Caucasian adult living in Nashville, Tennessee, USA. CD4+ T cells were enriched by magnetic negative selection, after which naive cells were positively selected on CD45RA and the negative fraction was taken as the memory subset. After blood collection by leukapheresis, PBMCs were isolated using Ficoll-Histopaque density gradient centrifugation and then cryopreserved in the vapor phase of liquid nitrogen. Analytical flow cytometry was used to check the purity and quantity of every magnetically sorted T cell population. Genomic DNA was isolated from each sorted fraction and quantified by UV absorbance on a Nanodrop 2000c. Using the deep immunoSEQ assay, TCR CDR3 regions were amplified from genomic DNA by multiplex PCR. Extracted genomic DNA from each cell subset was spread evenly across all wells of several immunoSEQ 96-well plates, with each plate serving as a replicate. Each replicate PCR for sorted subsets received 200 ng genomic DNA, equal to tens of thousands of T cell genomes. Purified libraries were measured with a Qubit 3.0 fluorometer, size-checked on a Bioanalyzer 2100, and measured again with the KAPA Library Quantification kit. Every immunoSEQ 96-well plate was sequenced on a separate single-read 150-cycle Illumina NextSeq 550 flow cell. Per the authors' processing: Because only junctional sequences without quality scores were contained in the immunoSEQ output, filtering matching that applied to full-length reads could not be performed. Sequences were annotated with PyIR, a Python wrapper for IgBLAST v1.9, using IMGT germline references to assign V/J genes and CDR3. Reads with weak V/J assignments (E-value above 1e-6), missing CDR3, stop codons, out-of-frame junctions, or ambiguous translated residues were removed. V3J clonotypes were defined by identical inferred V gene, J gene, and CDR3 amino acid sequence. The percentage overlap between two repertoires was calculated by dividing the number of shared unique clonotypes by the size of the smaller repertoire. Three approaches were used to assess repertoire richness: RTK rarefaction, the Chao1 estimator, and Recon v2.1 estimates of unobserved clonotypes. Generation probabilities were computed with OLGA for all TCRbeta clonotypes obtained by the gDNA method from a few donors. Not all clones reach the TCRdb copy of this immuneACCESS table, which keeps in-frame sequences only. Checked studies attribute under half of the gap to unresolved V genes and leave the rest unexplained. For V, J and clone size, that table is used; D and trimming come from the DNA. A total of under 1,100,000 clones appear in this sample, about 76% of them only once. The leading ten clones occupy approximately 1.5% of the sample.

The rearrangement joined TRBV6-6 to TRBJ1-2; 9 of the junction bases match TRBD1. Sequencing was done on a sample of memory CD4+ T cells sorted from blood. The cell subset or site label, read with the paper, signifies: CD45RA-negative fraction. This TCR was sampled from a man aged 18 to 35 in good health. The bases are TGTGCCAGCAGTTACGGGACAGGGACCTATGGCTACACCTTC. Its protein product is CASSYGTGTYGYTF.